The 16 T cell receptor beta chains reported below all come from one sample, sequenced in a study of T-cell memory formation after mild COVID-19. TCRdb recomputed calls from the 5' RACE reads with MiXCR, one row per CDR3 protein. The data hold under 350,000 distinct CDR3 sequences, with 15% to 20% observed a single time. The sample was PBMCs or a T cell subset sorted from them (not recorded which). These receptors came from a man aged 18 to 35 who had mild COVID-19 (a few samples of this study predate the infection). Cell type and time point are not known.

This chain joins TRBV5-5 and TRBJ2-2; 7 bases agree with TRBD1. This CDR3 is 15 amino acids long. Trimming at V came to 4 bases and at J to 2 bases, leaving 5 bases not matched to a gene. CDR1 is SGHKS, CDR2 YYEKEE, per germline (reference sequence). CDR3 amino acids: CASSTGQANTGELFF. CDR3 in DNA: TGTGCCAGCAGCACAGGACAGGCTAACACCGGGGAGCTGTTTTTT.

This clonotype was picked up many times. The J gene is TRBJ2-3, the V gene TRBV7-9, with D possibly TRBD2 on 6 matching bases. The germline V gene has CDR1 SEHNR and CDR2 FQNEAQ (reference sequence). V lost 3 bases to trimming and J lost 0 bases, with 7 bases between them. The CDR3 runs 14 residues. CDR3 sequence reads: CASSLEGSTDTQYF. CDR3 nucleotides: TGTGCCAGCAGCTTGGAGGGGAGCACAGATACGCAGTATTTT.

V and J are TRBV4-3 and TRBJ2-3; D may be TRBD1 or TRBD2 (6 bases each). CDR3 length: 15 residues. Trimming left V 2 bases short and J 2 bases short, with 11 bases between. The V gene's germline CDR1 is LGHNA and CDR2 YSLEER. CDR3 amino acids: CASSQSGATTDTQYF. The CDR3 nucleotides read TGCGCCAGCAGCCAATCGGGGGCAACCACAGATACGCAGTATTTT.

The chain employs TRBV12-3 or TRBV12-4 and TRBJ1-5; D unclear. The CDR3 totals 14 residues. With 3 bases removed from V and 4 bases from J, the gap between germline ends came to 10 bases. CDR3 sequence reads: CASSFHTGNQPQHF. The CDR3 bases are TGTGCCAGCAGTTTTCACACCGGGAATCAGCCCCAGCATTTT.

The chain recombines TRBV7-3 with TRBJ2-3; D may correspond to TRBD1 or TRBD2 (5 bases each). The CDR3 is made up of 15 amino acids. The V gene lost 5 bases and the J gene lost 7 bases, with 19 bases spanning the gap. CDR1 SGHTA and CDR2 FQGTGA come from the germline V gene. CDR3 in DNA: TGTGCCAGCAGCCTGGGGGTCGCTAGCCCCAATACGCAGTATTTT. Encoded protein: CASSLGVASPNTQYF.

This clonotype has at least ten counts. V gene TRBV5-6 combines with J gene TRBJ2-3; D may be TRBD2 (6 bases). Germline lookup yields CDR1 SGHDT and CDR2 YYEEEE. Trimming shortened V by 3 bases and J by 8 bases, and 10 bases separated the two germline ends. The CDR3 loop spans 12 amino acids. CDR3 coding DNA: TGTGCCAGCAGCTCCTCTAGCGTTACGCAGTATTTT. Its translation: CASSSSSVTQYF.

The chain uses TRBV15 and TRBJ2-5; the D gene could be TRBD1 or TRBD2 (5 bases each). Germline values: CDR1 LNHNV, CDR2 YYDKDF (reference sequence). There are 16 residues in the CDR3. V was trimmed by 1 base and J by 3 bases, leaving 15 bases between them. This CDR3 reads CATSRAGPRGKETQYF. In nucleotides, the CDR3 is TGTGCCACCAGCAGAGCTGGACCTCGGGGCAAAGAGACCCAGTACTTC.

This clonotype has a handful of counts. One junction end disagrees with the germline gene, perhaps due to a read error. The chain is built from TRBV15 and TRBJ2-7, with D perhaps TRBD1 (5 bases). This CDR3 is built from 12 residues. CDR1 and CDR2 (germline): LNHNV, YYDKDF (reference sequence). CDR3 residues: CATSRDGARANF. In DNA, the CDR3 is TGTGCCACCAGCAGAGACGGAGCCAGGGCCAACTTC. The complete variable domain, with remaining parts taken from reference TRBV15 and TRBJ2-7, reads DAMVIQNPRYQVTQFGKPVTLSCSQTLNHNVMYWYQQKSSQAPKLLFHYYDKDFNNEADTPDNFQSRRPNTSFCFLDIRSPGLGDTAMYLCATSRDGARANFGPGTRLTVT.

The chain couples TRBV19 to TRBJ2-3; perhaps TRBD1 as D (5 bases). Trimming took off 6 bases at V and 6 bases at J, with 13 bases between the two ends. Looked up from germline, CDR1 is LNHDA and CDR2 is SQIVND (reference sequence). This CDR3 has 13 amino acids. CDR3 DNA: TGTGCCAGTAGCACCAGGGTGCGCGATACGCAGTATTTT. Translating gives CASSTRVRDTQYF.

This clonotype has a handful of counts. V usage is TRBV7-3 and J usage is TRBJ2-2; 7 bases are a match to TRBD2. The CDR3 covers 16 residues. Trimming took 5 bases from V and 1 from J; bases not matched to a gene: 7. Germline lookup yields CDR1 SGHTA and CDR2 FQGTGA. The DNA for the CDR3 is TGTGCCAGCAGCACTACCGGGACTATGAACACCGGGGAGCTGTTTTTT. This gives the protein CASSTTGTMNTGELFF.

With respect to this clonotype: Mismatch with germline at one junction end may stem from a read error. The CDR3 DNA sequence: TGCGCCAGCAGCCCCCGTGGTCAGGCCTCCTACGATCAGTACTTC. Its translation is CASSPRGQASYDQYF. The V gene is TRBV4-1, the J gene TRBJ2-7; D is undetermined. Per the germline V gene, CDR1 is MGHRA and CDR2 is YSYEKL. This CDR3 contains 15 residues.

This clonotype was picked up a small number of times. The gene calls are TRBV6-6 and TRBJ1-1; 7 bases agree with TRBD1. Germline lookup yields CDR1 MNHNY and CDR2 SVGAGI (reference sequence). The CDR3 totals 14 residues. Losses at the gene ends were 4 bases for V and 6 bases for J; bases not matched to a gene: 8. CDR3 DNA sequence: TGTGCCAGCAGTTGGGGGACAGTTTCGTCTGAAGCTTTCTTT. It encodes CASSWGTVSSEAFF.

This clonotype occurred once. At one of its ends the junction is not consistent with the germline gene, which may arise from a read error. The CDR3 DNA reads TGCGCCTGCAGCACGAGCGGCGTAGGCAATCAGCCCCAGCATTTT. This gives the protein CACSTSGVGNQPQHF. The chain links TRBV5-1 to TRBJ1-5; D is unclear. Germline CDR1 reads SGHRS; CDR2 reads YFSETQ. This CDR3 has 15 residues.

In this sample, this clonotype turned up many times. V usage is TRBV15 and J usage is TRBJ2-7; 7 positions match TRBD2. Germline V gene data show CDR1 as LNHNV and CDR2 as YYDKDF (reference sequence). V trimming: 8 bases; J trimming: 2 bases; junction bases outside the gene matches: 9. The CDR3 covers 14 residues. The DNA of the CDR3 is TGTGCCACCTCCCGGGGGGAGGGGACCTACGAGCAGTACTTC. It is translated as CATSRGEGTYEQYF.

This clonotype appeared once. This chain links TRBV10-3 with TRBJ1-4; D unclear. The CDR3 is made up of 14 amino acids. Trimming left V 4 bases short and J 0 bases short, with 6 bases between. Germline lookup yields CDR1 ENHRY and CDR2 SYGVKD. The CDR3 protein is CAISAAATNEKLFF. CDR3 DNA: TGTGCCATCAGTGCCGCCGCAACTAATGAAAAACTGTTTTTT.

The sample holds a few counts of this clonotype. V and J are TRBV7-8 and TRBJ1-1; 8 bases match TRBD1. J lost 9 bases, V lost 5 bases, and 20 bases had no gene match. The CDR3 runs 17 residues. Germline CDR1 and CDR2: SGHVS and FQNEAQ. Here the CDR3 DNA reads TGTGCCAGCAGCGATCCTTCCGGGACAGGCGGTAGTATTCAAGCTTTCTTT. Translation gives CASSDPSGTGGSIQAFF. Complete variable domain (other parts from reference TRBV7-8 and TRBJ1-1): GAGVSQSPRYKVAKRGQDVALRCDPISGHVSLFWYQQALGQGPEFLTYFQNEAQLDKSGLPSDRFFAERPEGSVSTLKIQRTQQEDSAVYLCASSDPSGTGGSIQAFFGQGTRLTVV.